These T cell receptor beta chains were read from a single sample in a study of cytomegalovirus exposure and HLA in healthy donors. Assay: immunoSEQ multiplex PCR; the TCRdb copy retains only in-frame clones and omits some. The sample data list 150,000 or so clones. The sample comprised PBMCs. All receptors derive from a woman aged 45 to 65 in good health and CMV-seronegative. Both conserved end residues are part of each CDR3. The order of the fields is J gene, V gene, D gene, CDR3 protein, CDR3 DNA. A D gene is named only where the DNA matches it firmly.

j_gene: TRBJ1-1
v_gene: TRBV28
d_gene: TRBD1
CDR3aa: CASRPGGISLEAFF
CDR3nt: TGTGCCAGCCGTCCAGGGGGAATATCTCTTGAAGCTTTCTTT

j_gene: TRBJ1-2
v_gene: TRBV7-2
d_gene: TRBD1
CDR3aa: CASSLAQGGRGYTF
CDR3nt: TGTGCCAGCAGCTTAGCACAGGGGGGCAGGGGCTACACCTTC

j_gene: TRBJ2-7
v_gene: TRBV4-1
d_gene: TRBD1
CDR3aa: CASSQSGTGIYEQYF
CDR3nt: TGCGCCAGCAGCCAATCCGGGACAGGTATCTACGAGCAGTACTTC

j_gene: TRBJ2-1
v_gene: TRBV5-1
d_gene: -
CDR3aa: CASSLVGIGSSYNEQFF
CDR3nt: TGCGCCAGCAGCTTGGTAGGAATTGGGAGCTCCTACAATGAGCAGTTCTTC

j_gene: TRBJ2-7
v_gene: TRBV7-6
d_gene: -
CDR3aa: CASSSYFRRELAFLREQYF
CDR3nt: TGTGCCAGCAGCTCCTACTTTAGAAGGGAACTAGCCTTTTTGAGGGAGCAGTACTTC

j_gene: TRBJ2-2
v_gene: TRBV5-4
d_gene: -
CDR3aa: CASSLGTTNTGELFF
CDR3nt: TGTGCCAGCAGCTTGGGGACTACCAACACCGGGGAGCTGTTTTTT

j_gene: TRBJ2-2
v_gene: TRBV25-1
d_gene: -
CDR3aa: CASSTQGGRTGELFF
CDR3nt: TGTGCCAGCAGCACTCAGGGGGGTCGTACCGGGGAGCTGTTTTTT

j_gene: TRBJ2-7
v_gene: TRBV9
d_gene: -
CDR3aa: CASSVEVGATYEQYF
CDR3nt: TGTGCCAGCAGCGTAGAGGTGGGAGCCACTTACGAGCAGTACTTC

j_gene: TRBJ2-2
v_gene: TRBV7-2
d_gene: TRBD1
CDR3aa: CASSLVIGTANTGELFF
CDR3nt: TGTGCCAGCAGCTTAGTAATCGGGACAGCGAACACCGGGGAGCTGTTTTTT

j_gene: TRBJ2-7
v_gene: TRBV27
d_gene: TRBD2
CDR3aa: CASSPDTRERYEQYF
CDR3nt: TGTGCCAGCAGTCCCGATACGCGGGAGAGGTACGAGCAGTACTTC

j_gene: TRBJ2-3
v_gene: TRBV7-2
d_gene: TRBD2
CDR3aa: CASSLATSGGTDTQYF
CDR3nt: TGTGCCAGCAGCTTAGCAACTAGCGGGGGCACAGATACGCAGTATTTT

j_gene: TRBJ2-7
v_gene: TRBV28
d_gene: -
CDR3aa: CASSLMGAQYF
CDR3nt: TGTGCCAGCAGTTTAATGGGGGCCCAGTACTTC

j_gene: TRBJ2-2
v_gene: TRBV9
d_gene: TRBD1
CDR3aa: CASSVAGTGGGTGELFF
CDR3nt: TGTGCCAGCAGCGTAGCTGGGACAGGGGGCGGCACCGGGGAGCTGTTTTTT

j_gene: TRBJ2-7
v_gene: TRBV6-1
d_gene: TRBD1
CDR3aa: CASVGQNYEQYF
CDR3nt: TGTGCCAGCGTGGGACAGAACTACGAGCAGTACTTC

j_gene: TRBJ1-2
v_gene: TRBV9
d_gene: -
CDR3aa: CASEGVGNYGYTF
CDR3nt: TGTGCCAGCGAAGGGGTGGGTAACTATGGCTACACCTTC

j_gene: TRBJ1-3
v_gene: TRBV5-5
d_gene: -
CDR3aa: CASSPAGALGNTIYF
CDR3nt: TGTGCCAGCAGCCCCGCAGGGGCGCTTGGAAACACCATATATTTT

j_gene: TRBJ2-6
v_gene: TRBV9
d_gene: -
CDR3aa: CASSVRGSGANVLTF
CDR3nt: TGTGCCAGCAGCGTAAGAGGTTCTGGGGCCAACGTCCTGACTTTC

j_gene: TRBJ2-7
v_gene: TRBV29-1
d_gene: TRBD1
CDR3aa: CSVEEAFGQGYEQYF
CDR3nt: TGCAGCGTTGAAGAAGCCTTTGGACAGGGCTACGAGCAGTACTTC

j_gene: TRBJ2-3
v_gene: TRBV5-4
d_gene: -
CDR3aa: CASSLEGENTDTQYF
CDR3nt: TGTGCCAGCAGCTTGGAGGGGGAGAACACAGATACGCAGTATTTT

j_gene: TRBJ1-1
v_gene: TRBV18
d_gene: -
CDR3aa: CASSRGGETEAFF
CDR3nt: TGTGCCAGCTCTCGCGGGGGAGAGACTGAAGCTTTCTTT

j_gene: TRBJ1-6
v_gene: TRBV9
d_gene: -
CDR3aa: CASSPGITDSPLHF
CDR3nt: TGTGCCAGCAGCCCCGGGATAACAGATTCACCCCTCCACTTT

j_gene: TRBJ1-2
v_gene: TRBV18
d_gene: -
CDR3aa: CASILKGYTF
CDR3nt: TGTGCCAGCATATTAAAAGGCTACACCTTC

j_gene: TRBJ2-5
v_gene: TRBV28
d_gene: TRBD1
CDR3aa: CASSGGQGPTETQYF
CDR3nt: TGTGCCAGCAGTGGGGGACAGGGGCCTACCGAGACCCAGTACTTC

j_gene: TRBJ1-1
v_gene: TRBV9
d_gene: -
CDR3aa: CASSASQGNTEAFF
CDR3nt: TGTGCCAGCAGCGCTTCGCAGGGTAACACTGAAGCTTTCTTT

j_gene: TRBJ2-3
v_gene: TRBV27
d_gene: TRBD2
CDR3aa: CASSYVTLAGGLGTDTQYF
CDR3nt: TGTGCCAGCAGTTATGTGACTCTAGCGGGAGGGCTGGGCACAGATACGCAGTATTTT

j_gene: TRBJ2-5
v_gene: TRBV2
d_gene: -
CDR3aa: CASSAPSQETQYF
CDR3nt: TGTGCCAGCAGTGCCCCCTCCCAAGAGACCCAGTACTTC

j_gene: TRBJ2-5
v_gene: TRBV7-2
d_gene: -
CDR3aa: CASSAEPGGETQYF
CDR3nt: TGTGCCAGCAGCGCCGAGCCCGGCGGGGAGACCCAGTACTTC

j_gene: TRBJ2-3
v_gene: TRBV7-9
d_gene: -
CDR3aa: CASSQTSLDTQYF
CDR3nt: TGTGCCAGCAGCCAAACATCTTTAGATACGCAGTATTTT

j_gene: TRBJ2-3
v_gene: TRBV5-6
d_gene: -
CDR3aa: CASSLVGADTQYF
CDR3nt: TGTGCCAGCAGCTTGGTAGGGGCGGATACGCAGTATTTT

j_gene: TRBJ2-1
v_gene: TRBV7-2
d_gene: TRBD2
CDR3aa: CASSLVSGLGYNEQFF
CDR3nt: TGTGCCAGCAGTTTGGTATCGGGACTAGGGTACAATGAGCAGTTCTTC

j_gene: TRBJ2-7
v_gene: TRBV5-8
d_gene: -
CDR3aa: CASSQDVGVEQYF
CDR3nt: TGTGCCAGCAGCCAGGACGTAGGGGTGGAGCAGTACTTC

j_gene: TRBJ2-2
v_gene: TRBV19
d_gene: TRBD1
CDR3aa: CASSFPDRDGELFF
CDR3nt: TGTGCCAGTAGTTTCCCGGACAGGGACGGGGAGCTGTTTTTT

j_gene: TRBJ2-5
v_gene: TRBV5-6
d_gene: TRBD2
CDR3aa: CASSFNKLAGGYKGETQYF
CDR3nt: TGTGCCAGCAGCTTCAACAAGCTAGCGGGAGGGTACAAGGGGGAGACCCAGTACTTC